Shown below are 18 T cell receptor beta chains from a single sample sequenced in a study of cytomegalovirus exposure and HLA in healthy donors. A multiplex PCR was run with 60 Vbeta primers and 13 Jbeta primers. TCRdb keeps only in-frame clones here, not all; method: immunoSEQ multiplex PCR. The repertoire holds about 140,000 clones, with about four fifths as singletons. Sequenced material: PBMCs. The receptors originated from a male donor in good health and CMV-seronegative.

The V call is TRBV5-6, the J call TRBJ2-7, with TRBD1 matching over 7 bases. Germline assignment: CDR1 SGHDT and CDR2 YYEEEE. J lost 5 bases, V lost 1 base, and 6 bases had no gene match. The CDR3 has 14 amino acids. The CDR3 sequence: CASSLQQGINEQYF. CDR3 DNA: TGTGCCAGCAGCTTGCAACAGGGGATTAACGAGCAGTACTTC. Combining the CDR3 with reference TRBV5-6 and TRBJ2-7 gives the whole variable domain DAGVTQSPTHLIKTRGQQVTLRCSPKSGHDTVSWYQQALGQGPQFIFQYYEEEERQRGNFPDRFSGHQFPNYSSELNVNALLLGDSALYLCASSLQQGINEQYFGPGTRLTVT.

V usage is TRBV27 and J usage is TRBJ2-1; D not certain. Trimming cost V 0 bases and J 7 bases, with 7 bases left between them. This CDR3 has 13 residues. CDR1 is MNHEY and CDR2 is SMNVEV in the germline V gene (reference sequence). CDR3 sequence (DNA): TGTGCCAGCAGTTTATCGCTAGGTAATGAGCAGTTCTTC. It encodes CASSLSLGNEQFF.

The chain employs TRBV4-3 and TRBJ1-1; the match to TRBD1 covers 7 bases. Unmatched junction bases numbered 5, after V lost 7 bases and J lost 0 bases. This CDR3 comprises 14 residues. In germline, CDR1 is LGHNA, CDR2 YSLEER. The CDR3 region has the DNA TGCGCCAGCACTCTCGGGACAGTGAACACTGAAGCTTTCTTT. Translation gives CASTLGTVNTEAFF.

This sequence joins TRBV11-2 and TRBJ2-7; D not certain. The CDR3 extends over 15 amino acids. The ends were cut back, 0 bases at V and 3 bases at J, with 12 bases in the middle. CDR1 is SGHAT and CDR2 is FQNNGV in the germline V gene. CDR3 region: CASSLEPRSFYEQYF. Written as DNA, the CDR3 is TGTGCCAGCAGCTTAGAGCCCAGATCCTTCTACGAGCAGTACTTC.

The V call is TRBV10-3, the J call TRBJ2-1; the match to TRBD2 covers 11 bases. This CDR3 contains 15 residues. The germline V gene encodes CDR1 ENHRY and CDR2 SYGVKD. The junction had 4 bases not matched to a gene; V was cut back by 2 bases and J by 7 bases. CDR3: CAISEIASGRNEQFF. The CDR3 DNA is TGTGCCATCAGTGAGATTGCTAGCGGGAGGAATGAGCAGTTCTTC.

This chain connects TRBV18 to TRBJ2-7; 8 nucleotides agree with TRBD1. Per germline, CDR1 KGHSH and CDR2 LQKENI. The CDR3 extends over 15 amino acids. With V trimmed by 1 base and J by 2 bases, 4 bases remained unmatched. The CDR3 is CASSPRTGRTYEQYF. The CDR3 DNA is TGTGCCAGCTCACCACGGACAGGGAGGACCTACGAGCAGTACTTC.

This clone came up once. V usage is TRBV29-1 and J usage is TRBJ2-1, with TRBD2 matching over 8 bases. The V gene end was trimmed by 4 bases and the J gene end by 4 bases; junction bases not matched to a gene: 6. The CDR3 consists of 14 residues. The germline V gene has CDR1 SQVTM and CDR2 ANQGSEA. The CDR3 sequence is CSVAGRDFYNEQFF. CDR3 nucleotides: TGCAGCGTTGCCGGGAGGGATTTTTACAATGAGCAGTTCTTC.

This chain links TRBV6-5 with TRBJ2-7; TRBD2 matches at 7 bases. This CDR3 has 16 amino acids. Germline V gene sequence: CDR1 MNHEY, CDR2 SVGAGI. Trimming took 0 bases from V and 4 from J; bases not matched to a gene: 9. The CDR3: CASSYSVMGGPYEQYF. The CDR3 DNA sequence: TGTGCCAGCAGTTACTCTGTTATGGGAGGGCCGTACGAGCAGTACTTC.

The chain employs TRBV19 and TRBJ2-7; TRBD1 aligns across 8 bases. V dropped 3 bases and J dropped 2; count of bases not matched to a gene: 3. The V gene's germline CDR1 is LNHDA and CDR2 SQIVND (reference sequence). The CDR3 contains 14 residues. The CDR3 loop is CASSMAGGPYEQYF. CDR3 DNA sequence: TGTGCCAGTAGTATGGCAGGGGGCCCCTACGAGCAGTACTTC. The full variable domain, with the rest looked up from reference TRBV19 and TRBJ2-7, is DGGITQSPKYLFRKEGQNVTLSCEQNLNHDAMYWYRQDPGQGLRLIYYSQIVNDFQKGDIAEGYSVSREKKESFPLTVTSAQKNPTAFYLCASSMAGGPYEQYFGPGTRLTVT.

This clone was recorded only once. The rearrangement links TRBV27 to TRBJ2-1; D gene ambiguous. Germline V gene lookup returns CDR1 MNHEY and CDR2 SMNVEV (reference sequence). Trimming stripped 5 bases from V and 9 bases from J, with 14 bases between. The CDR3 is 13 residues long. The CDR3 nucleotides are TGTGCCAGCAGTCACCCTGGCTTGTTTGAGCAGTTCTTC. This gives the protein CASSHPGLFEQFF.

V and J are TRBV28 and TRBJ2-2, with 11 bases matching TRBD2. J lost 6 bases, V lost 3 bases, and 3 bases had no gene match. CDR1 is MDHEN and CDR2 is SYDVKM in the germline V gene. The CDR3 extends over 15 amino acids. CDR3 sequence reads: CASSFRGLAAGELFF. In DNA, the CDR3 is TGTGCCAGCAGTTTTAGGGGACTAGCGGCCGGGGAGCTGTTTTTT.

This sequence joins TRBV7-9 and TRBJ1-5; tentative D call: TRBD1 (6 bases). Germline V gene data show CDR1 as SEHNR and CDR2 as FQNEAQ (reference sequence). CDR3 size: 15 residues. Trimming took 5 bases from V and 1 from J, leaving 12 bases between them. CDR3 sequence (DNA): TGTGCCAGCAGCCTGGACAGCATAAGCAATCAGCCCCAGCATTTT. Translating it yields CASSLDSISNQPQHF. Supplemented by reference TRBV7-9 and TRBJ1-5, the full variable domain reads DTGVSQNPRHKITKRGQNVTFRCDPISEHNRLYWYRQTLGQGPEFLTYFQNEAQLEKSRLLSDRFSAERPKGSFSTLEIQRTEQGDSAMYLCASSLDSISNQPQHFGDGTRLSIL.

The chain combines TRBV7-9 with TRBJ2-1; 8 bases fit TRBD2. The germline V gene encodes CDR1 SEHNR and CDR2 FQNEAQ (reference sequence). The CDR3 consists of 17 residues. V was clipped by 8 bases and J by 6 bases; unmatched bases: 18. The CDR3 DNA is TGTGCCAGCTTCGGATCGAGCGGGACTAGTTTTCGCAATGAGCAGTTCTTC. It encodes CASFGSSGTSFRNEQFF.

The rearrangement joins TRBV7-9 to TRBJ2-7; possible D gene TRBD2, 5 bases. The ends were cut back, 4 bases at V and 5 bases at J, with 15 bases in the middle. The germline CDR1 and CDR2 sequences are SEHNR and FQNEAQ (reference sequence). The CDR3 is made up of 14 amino acids. CDR3 protein: CASSSLVLLDEQYF. In nucleotides, the CDR3 is TGTGCCAGCAGCTCACTAGTCCTGCTTGACGAGCAGTACTTC.

This chain joins TRBV11-2 and TRBJ2-3, with a possible D match to TRBD2 (5 bases). CDR3 length: 14 residues. Germline-derived CDR1 and CDR2 are SGHAT and FQNNGV. V lost 5 bases, J lost 2 bases, and 11 bases lay in between. The CDR3 nucleotides read TGTGCCAGCAGCGGCGGGTTTACCACAGATACGCAGTATTTT. Its translation is CASSGGFTTDTQYF.

Only a few counts were recorded for this clone. The V gene is TRBV7-8, the J gene TRBJ2-7; possible D gene TRBD1, 5 bases. Trimming left V 1 base short and J 6 bases short, with 13 bases between. CDR1 is SGHVS, CDR2 FQNEAQ, per germline. CDR3 size: 14 residues. The CDR3 bases are TGTGCCAGCAGCTTAGGGGCAGGGTCTCGCGAGCAGTACTTC. Protein: CASSLGAGSREQYF. Based on the CDR3 plus reference TRBV7-8 and TRBJ2-7, the full variable domain is GAGVSQSPRYKVAKRGQDVALRCDPISGHVSLFWYQQALGQGPEFLTYFQNEAQLDKSGLPSDRFFAERPEGSVSTLKIQRTQQEDSAVYLCASSLGAGSREQYFGPGTRLTVT.

The V call is TRBV27, the J call TRBJ2-7, with TRBD2 identical over 8 bases. The germline gives CDR1 MNHEY, CDR2 SMNVEV (reference sequence). The CDR3 is 14 residues long. The J segment lost 3 bases and the V segment lost 0 bases, leaving 1 base of the junction unmatched. The CDR3 coding sequence is TGTGCCAGCAGTTTATCCGGGACTAGCTACGAGCAGTACTTC. This encodes CASSLSGTSYEQYF.

This clone has just a few counts. CDR3 residues: CASSDQTGTYEQYF. The CDR3 region has the DNA TGTGCCAGCAGTGACCAGACAGGGACCTACGAGCAGTACTTC. The rearrangement uses TRBV2 and TRBJ2-7; 7 nucleotides agree with TRBD1. The CDR3 is 14 amino acids. Trimming removed 3 bases from V and 2 bases from J; junction bases left unmatched: 4. Germline CDR1 and CDR2: SNHLY and FYNNEI.